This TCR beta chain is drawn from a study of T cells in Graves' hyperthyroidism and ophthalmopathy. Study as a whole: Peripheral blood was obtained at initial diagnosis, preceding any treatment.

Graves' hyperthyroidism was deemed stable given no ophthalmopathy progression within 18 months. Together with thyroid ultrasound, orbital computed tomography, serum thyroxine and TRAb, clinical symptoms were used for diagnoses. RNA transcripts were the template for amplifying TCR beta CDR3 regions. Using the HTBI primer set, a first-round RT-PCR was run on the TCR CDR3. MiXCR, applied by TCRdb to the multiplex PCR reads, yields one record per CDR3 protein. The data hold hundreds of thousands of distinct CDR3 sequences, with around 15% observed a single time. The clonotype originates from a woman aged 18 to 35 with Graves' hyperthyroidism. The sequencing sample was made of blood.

The CDR3 region is CASSPYFTGVEETQYF. The CDR3 region has the DNA TGTGCCAGCAGCCCCTATTTTACGGGGGTCGAAGAGACCCAGTACTTC. The rearrangement joins TRBV6-1 to TRBJ2-5; TRBD2 is a possible D gene (6 bases). Germline-derived CDR1 and CDR2 are MNHNS and SASEGT. The CDR3 has 16 amino acids. The V end was cut by 6 bases, the J end by 3 bases, with 20 bases between.